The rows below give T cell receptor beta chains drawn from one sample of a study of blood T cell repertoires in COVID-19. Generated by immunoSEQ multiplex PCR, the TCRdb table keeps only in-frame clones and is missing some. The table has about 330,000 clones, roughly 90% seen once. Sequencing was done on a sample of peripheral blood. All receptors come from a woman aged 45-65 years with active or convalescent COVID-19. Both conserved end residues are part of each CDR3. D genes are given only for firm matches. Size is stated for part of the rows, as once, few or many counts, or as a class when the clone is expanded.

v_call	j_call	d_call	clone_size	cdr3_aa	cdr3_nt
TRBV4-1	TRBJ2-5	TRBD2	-	CASSQDSNRGGRQETQYF	TGCGCCAGCAGCCAAGATTCGAATCGGGGGGGCCGCCAAGAGACCCAGTACTTC
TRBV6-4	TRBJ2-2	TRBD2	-	CASRPSGRITGELFF	TGTGCCAGCCGGCCTAGCGGACGGATAACCGGGGAGCTGTTTTTT
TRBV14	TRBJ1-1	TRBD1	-	CASSRPNRGTEANTEAFF	TGTGCCAGCAGCCGCCCTAACAGGGGGACTGAGGCGAACACTGAAGCTTTCTTT
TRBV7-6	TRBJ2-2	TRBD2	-	CASSIKRGGTTGELFF	TGTGCCAGCAGCATTAAGCGGGGGGGAACCACCGGGGAGCTGTTTTTT
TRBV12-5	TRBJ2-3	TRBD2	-	CASGRGSPDTQYF	TGTGCTAGTGGGCGCGGGAGCCCAGATACGCAGTATTTT
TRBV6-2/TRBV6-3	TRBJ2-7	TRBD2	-	CASSYHILAGGYEQYF	TGTGCCAGCAGTTATCACATACTAGCGGGAGGCTATGAGCAGTACTTC
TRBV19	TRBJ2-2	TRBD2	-	CASSRTGTSGRLTNTGELFF	TGTGCCAGTAGTAGAACCGGGACTAGCGGGCGCCTGACGAACACCGGGGAGCTGTTTTTT
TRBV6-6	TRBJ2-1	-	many	CASSYMAAGGNEQFF	TGTGCCAGCAGTTATATGGCCGCTGGCGGCAATGAGCAGTTCTTC
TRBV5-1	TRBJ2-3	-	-	CASSLGGLAPTDTQYF	TGCGCCAGCAGCTTGGGCGGGCTAGCCCCCACAGATACGCAGTATTTT
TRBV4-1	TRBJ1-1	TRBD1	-	CASSRGQVLTEAFF	TGCGCCAGCAGCCGTGGACAGGTCCTCACTGAAGCTTTCTTT
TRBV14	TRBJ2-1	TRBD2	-	CASSQGLAGGGYEQFF	TGTGCCAGCAGCCAGGGACTAGCGGGAGGGGGCTATGAGCAGTTCTTC
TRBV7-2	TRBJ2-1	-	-	CASSLVGPSKGNEQFF	TGTGCCAGCAGCTTAGTAGGGCCTAGCAAGGGCAATGAGCAGTTCTTC
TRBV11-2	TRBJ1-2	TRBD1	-	CASSLAGQGNYGYTF	TGTGCCAGCAGCTTAGCGGGACAGGGGAACTATGGCTACACCTTC
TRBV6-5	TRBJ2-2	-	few	CASSYGAAWSGELFF	TGTGCCAGCAGTTACGGGGCAGCATGGTCGGGGGAGCTGTTTTTT
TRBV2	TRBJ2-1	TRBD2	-	CASSGRTSGDNEQFF	TGTGCCAGCAGTGGTCGGACTAGCGGTGACAATGAGCAGTTCTTC
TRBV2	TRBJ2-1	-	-	CASGTSTYNEQFF	TGTGCCAGCGGGACAAGTACCTACAATGAGCAGTTCTTC
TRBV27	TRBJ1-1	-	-	CASSFAGQNTEAFF	TGTGCCAGCAGTTTTGCAGGGCAGAACACTGAAGCTTTCTTT
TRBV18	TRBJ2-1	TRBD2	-	CASSPPTSGGRNEQFF	TGTGCCAGCTCACCACCGACTAGCGGGGGACGGAATGAGCAGTTCTTC
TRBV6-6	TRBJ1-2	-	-	CASSPTPGGGGNYGYTF	TGTGCCAGCAGTCCTACCCCCGGGGGGGGTGGCAACTATGGCTACACCTTC
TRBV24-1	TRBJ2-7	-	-	CATSDFARGGSRQYF	TGTGCCACCAGTGATTTTGCTAGAGGGGGATCGCGGCAGTACTTC
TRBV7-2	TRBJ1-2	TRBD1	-	CASRGQPYGYTF	TGTGCCAGCAGGGGACAGCCCTATGGCTACACCTTC
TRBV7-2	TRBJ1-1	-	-	CASSPFHGAMNTEAFF	TGTGCCAGCAGCCCCTTCCATGGGGCGATGAACACTGAAGCTTTCTTT
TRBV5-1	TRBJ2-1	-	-	CASSLAGDYNEQFF	TGCGCCAGCAGCTTGGCGGGGGACTACAATGAGCAGTTCTTC
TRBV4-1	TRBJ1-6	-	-	CASSQMQATYNSPLHF	TGCGCCAGCAGCCAGATGCAGGCGACCTATAATTCACCCCTCCACTTT
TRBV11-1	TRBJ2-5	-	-	CASSFMGRGETQYF	TGTGCCAGCAGCTTCATGGGGAGAGGAGAGACCCAGTACTTC
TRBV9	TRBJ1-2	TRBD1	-	CASSDRPGQIYGYTF	TGTGCCAGCAGCGATCGACCGGGACAGATCTATGGCTACACCTTC
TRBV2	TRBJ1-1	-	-	CASTLNTEAFF	TGTGCCAGCACCTTGAACACTGAAGCTTTCTTT
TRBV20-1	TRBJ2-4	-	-	CSANENGKDAKNIQYF	TGCAGTGCTAATGAGAACGGGAAAGATGCCAAAAACATTCAGTACTTC
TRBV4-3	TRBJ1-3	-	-	CASSQDRLQGSGNTIYF	TGCGCCAGCAGCCAAGATCGATTGCAGGGTTCTGGAAACACCATATATTTT
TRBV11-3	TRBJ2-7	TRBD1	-	CASSVTGAYEQYF	TGTGCCAGCAGCGTAACAGGGGCCTACGAGCAGTACTTC
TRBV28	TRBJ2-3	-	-	CASTDTSTDTQYF	TGTGCCAGCACTGATACTAGCACAGATACGCAGTATTTT
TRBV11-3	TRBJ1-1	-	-	CASSAKRNTEAFF	TGTGCCAGCAGCGCTAAAAGGAACACTGAAGCTTTCTTT
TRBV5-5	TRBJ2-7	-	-	CASNWGVSYEQYF	TGTGCCAGCAATTGGGGGGTCTCCTACGAGCAGTACTTC
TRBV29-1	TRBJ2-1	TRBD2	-	CSVHVAGPSSYNEQFF	TGCAGCGTTCACGTAGCGGGCCCAAGCTCCTACAATGAGCAGTTCTTC
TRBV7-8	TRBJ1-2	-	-	CASSPQPTGGYTF	TGTGCCAGCAGCCCCCAACCGACAGGAGGCTACACCTTC
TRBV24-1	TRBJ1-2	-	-	CATSDNRELSGYTF	TGTGCCACCAGTGATAACAGGGAGCTTAGCGGCTACACCTTC
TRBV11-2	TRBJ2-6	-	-	CASSLVGQSSGANVLTF	TGTGCCAGCAGCTTAGTTGGACAGTCCTCTGGGGCCAACGTCCTGACTTTC
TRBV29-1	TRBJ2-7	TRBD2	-	CSVLPRGGLEDEQYF	TGCAGCGTTCTCCCACGGGGGGGGTTGGAGGACGAGCAGTACTTC
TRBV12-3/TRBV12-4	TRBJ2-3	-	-	CASSRGMADTQYF	TGTGCCAGCAGTCGGGGGATGGCAGATACGCAGTATTTT
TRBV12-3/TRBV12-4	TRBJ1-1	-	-	CASSLLGPEAFF	TGTGCCAGCAGTTTACTGGGCCCTGAAGCTTTCTTT
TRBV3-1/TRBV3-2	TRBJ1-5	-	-	CASSQSGLHQPQHF	TGTGCCAGCAGCCAATCGGGTCTCCATCAGCCCCAGCATTTT
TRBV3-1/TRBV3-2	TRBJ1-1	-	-	CASSQGQWNTEAFF	TGTGCCAGCAGCCAAGGACAGTGGAACACTGAAGCTTTCTTT
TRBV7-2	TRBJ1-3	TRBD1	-	CASSSTGSGNTIYF	TGTGCCAGCAGCTCGACAGGGTCTGGAAACACCATATATTTT
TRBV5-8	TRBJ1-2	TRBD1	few	CASSKRQGAGYGYTF	TGTGCCAGCAGCAAGAGACAGGGGGCAGGGTATGGCTACACCTTC
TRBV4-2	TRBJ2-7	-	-	CASSQLGTKDYEQYF	TGTGCCAGCAGCCAACTGGGGACAAAGGACTACGAGCAGTACTTC
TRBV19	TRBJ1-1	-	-	CASSPQKSGTEAFF	TGTGCCAGTAGTCCACAGAAGAGCGGCACTGAAGCTTTCTTT
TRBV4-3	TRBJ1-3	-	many	CASSQVAGQGGNTIYF	TGCGCCAGCAGCCAAGTTGCAGGGCAAGGAGGAAACACCATATATTTT
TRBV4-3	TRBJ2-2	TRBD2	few	CASSQDSRSGGAGGELFF	TGCGCCAGCAGCCAAGATTCGAGGAGCGGGGGGGCTGGCGGGGAGCTGTTTTTT
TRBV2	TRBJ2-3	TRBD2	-	CASSVSAGSTDTQYF	TGTGCCAGCAGTGTCTCAGCGGGGAGCACAGATACGCAGTATTTT
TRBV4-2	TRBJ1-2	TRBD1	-	CASSRPGQGSNYGYTF	TGTGCCAGCAGCCGCCCGGGACAGGGGTCCAACTATGGCTACACCTTC
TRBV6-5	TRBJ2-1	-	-	CASNLVGSNEQFF	TGTGCCAGCAATTTGGTTGGGAGCAATGAGCAGTTCTTC
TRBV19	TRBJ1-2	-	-	CASSALSNRPANYGYTF	TGTGCCAGTAGTGCTCTATCGAACAGGCCCGCTAACTATGGCTACACCTTC